These T cell receptor beta chains were read from a single sample in a study of response to subunit inactivated influenza vaccine. Using its own MiXCR run on the RT-PCR reads, TCRdb lists one record per CDR3 protein. The table records hundreds of thousands of distinct CDR3 sequences, around 14% of them present only once. The sequenced sample was PBMCs from blood, obtained less than 15 days before vaccination. These receptor sequences come from a man aged 45-65 years who received an inactivated influenza vaccine. The CDR3 runs from the conserved cysteine through the conserved F or W. Each record gives: V gene, J gene, D gene, clone size, CDR3 DNA, CDR3 protein. D genes are given only for firm matches. A clone size is listed for some rows: how often the clone was seen (once, few, many), or a class if it is expanded.

V: TRBV3-1; J: TRBJ2-2; D: NA; size: NA; DNA: TGTGCCAGCAGCCAAGATGATAGGTACCTCACGAACACCGGGGAGCTGTTTTTT; CDR3: CASSQDDRYLTNTGELFF
V: TRBV10-3; J: TRBJ2-1; D: TRBD2; size: NA; DNA: TGTGCCATCAGTGAGTCTCGGGAGGGTTCAAATGAGCAGTTCTTC; CDR3: CAISESREGSNEQFF
V: TRBV10-3; J: TRBJ2-1; D: TRBD1; size: few; DNA: TGTGCCATCAGTGCGGTTCCAGGGGGCGCCCCAGGGGAGCAGTTCTTC; CDR3: CAISAVPGGAPGEQFF
V: TRBV29-1; J: TRBJ2-1; D: NA; size: NA; DNA: TGCAGCGTAGGAGTCAATGAGCAGTTCTTC; CDR3: CSVGVNEQFF
V: TRBV5-1; J: TRBJ2-5; D: NA; size: few; DNA: TGCGCCAGCAGCTTGTCCTTAGGGACCCAGTACTTC; CDR3: CASSLSLGTQYF
V: TRBV12-3/TRBV12-4; J: TRBJ2-5; D: NA; size: NA; DNA: TGTGCCAGCAAGGCCGGGACGGGAAGCCAAGAGACCCAGTACTTC; CDR3: CASKAGTGSQETQYF
V: TRBV28; J: TRBJ2-7; D: TRBD2; size: few; DNA: TGTGCCAGCAGGCCTAGGACTAGCGGGATTCGGTACGAGCAGTACTTC; CDR3: CASRPRTSGIRYEQYF
V: TRBV11-2; J: TRBJ2-1; D: TRBD2; size: many; DNA: TGTGCCAGCAGCCCCAGCGGGAGGGTCAATGAGCAGTTCTTC; CDR3: CASSPSGRVNEQFF
V: TRBV9; J: TRBJ2-3; D: NA; size: few; DNA: TGTGCCAGCAGCGTATTAGAGCATCCAGATACGCAGTATTTT; CDR3: CASSVLEHPDTQYF
V: TRBV6-5; J: TRBJ2-3; D: NA; size: few; DNA: TGTGCCAGCAGTTACAAAAGGGGGAGAAGCGCAGATACGCAGTATTTT; CDR3: CASSYKRGRSADTQYF
V: TRBV6-1; J: TRBJ1-5; D: NA; size: NA; DNA: TGTGCCAGCAGTGAAAGCTGGGTTGGTCAGCCCCAGCATTTT; CDR3: CASSESWVGQPQHF
V: TRBV29-1; J: TRBJ1-1; D: NA; size: few; DNA: TGCAGCGTGCGCCCGACACTCATTCAGACTGAAGCTTTCTTT; CDR3: CSVRPTLIQTEAFF
V: TRBV20-1; J: TRBJ2-5; D: TRBD1; size: few; DNA: TGCAGTGACCTCAGGGGGAGACAAGAGACCCAGTACTTC; CDR3: CSDLRGRQETQYF
V: TRBV7-8; J: TRBJ1-1; D: NA; size: few; DNA: TGTGCCAGCAGCTTAAGGACTAAGAAGCGGGAAGCTTTCTTT; CDR3: CASSLRTKKREAFF
V: TRBV4-2; J: TRBJ1-2; D: NA; size: NA; DNA: TGTGCCAGCAGCCAAGAGGTTCGGGACACCTATGGCTACACCTTC; CDR3: CASSQEVRDTYGYTF
V: TRBV12-3/TRBV12-4; J: TRBJ2-2; D: NA; size: few; DNA: TGTGCCAGCACCTCGAACACCGGGGAGCTGTTTTTT; CDR3: CASTSNTGELFF
V: TRBV5-5; J: TRBJ2-5; D: TRBD1; size: many; DNA: TGTGCCAGCAGCCACGGACAGGGGCAAGAGACCCAGTACTTC; CDR3: CASSHGQGQETQYF
V: TRBV6-2/TRBV6-3; J: TRBJ1-2; D: TRBD1; size: NA; DNA: TGTGCCAGCAACACAGGGGGATTCTATGGCTACACCTTC; CDR3: CASNTGGFYGYTF
V: TRBV7-8; J: TRBJ2-5; D: NA; size: NA; DNA: TGTGCCAGCAGCGAGAAGGGGGAGACCCAGTACTTC; CDR3: CASSEKGETQYF
V: TRBV12-3/TRBV12-4; J: TRBJ1-2; D: TRBD1; size: few; DNA: TGTGCCAGCAGTCTGACAGGGCAGGGGCATGGCTACACCTTC; CDR3: CASSLTGQGHGYTF
V: TRBV11-2; J: TRBJ1-2; D: TRBD1; size: few; DNA: TGTGCCAGCAGCTTGGGACAGGGGGCGCCAGTACATGGCTACACCTTC; CDR3: CASSLGQGAPVHGYTF
V: TRBV7-2; J: TRBJ2-5; D: NA; size: many; DNA: TGTGCCAGCAGGCTAGGACAGACCCTCAGTTTCGAGACCCAGTACTTC; CDR3: CASRLGQTLSFETQYF
V: TRBV7-2; J: TRBJ1-2; D: NA; size: NA; DNA: TGTGCCAGCAGCTCAGCCCGGGTCCAAATCTATGGCTACACCTTC; CDR3: CASSSARVQIYGYTF
V: TRBV27; J: TRBJ1-6; D: TRBD1; size: many; DNA: TGTGCCAGCAGGATACAGGGGTTTTCGCATAATTCACCCCTCCACTTT; CDR3: CASRIQGFSHNSPLHF
V: TRBV7-2; J: TRBJ2-1; D: TRBD2; size: many; DNA: TGTGCCAGCAGCCCCCATAGCGGGAGTTACAATGAGCAGTTCTTC; CDR3: CASSPHSGSYNEQFF
V: TRBV10-3; J: TRBJ2-1; D: TRBD2; size: few; DNA: TGTGCCATCAGTGAGTGGGGACTAGCGGGAGTCGGGGCCAATGAGCAGTTCTTC; CDR3: CAISEWGLAGVGANEQFF
V: TRBV5-1; J: TRBJ2-3; D: NA; size: few; DNA: TGCGCCAGCACCGGAGGGGGGGCAACCACAGATACGCAGTATTTT; CDR3: CASTGGGATTDTQYF
V: TRBV5-1; J: TRBJ2-3; D: TRBD2; size: NA; DNA: TGCGCCAGCTCCCCCATCGGGGGGTGGGATACGCAGTATTTT; CDR3: CASSPIGGWDTQYF
V: TRBV12-3/TRBV12-4; J: TRBJ2-7; D: NA; size: many; DNA: TGTGCCAGCAGTCGAGGGGACTACGAGCAGTACTTC; CDR3: CASSRGDYEQYF
V: TRBV5-1; J: TRBJ2-7; D: TRBD1; size: many; DNA: TGCGCCAGCAGCTCTTATCCGGGACAGGGGTCCTACGAGCAGTACTTC; CDR3: CASSSYPGQGSYEQYF
V: TRBV6-1; J: TRBJ2-2; D: NA; size: NA; DNA: TGTGCCAGCAAAAAAGATTGGGGGGGCAACACCGGGGAGCTGTTTTTT; CDR3: CASKKDWGGNTGELFF
V: TRBV7-9; J: TRBJ2-7; D: NA; size: NA; DNA: TGTGCCAGCAGCGCGGATCCGGGTCCCGCCTACGAGCAGTACTTC; CDR3: CASSADPGPAYEQYF
V: TRBV30; J: TRBJ2-1; D: TRBD2; size: NA; DNA: TGTGCCTGGGATGCAAGCGGGGGATACAATGAGCAGTTCTTC; CDR3: CAWDASGGYNEQFF
V: TRBV20-1; J: TRBJ2-6; D: NA; size: few; DNA: TGCAGTGCATTAGACCTGGGGGGCGTGACTGGGGCCAACGTCCTGACTTTC; CDR3: CSALDLGGVTGANVLTF
V: TRBV11-2; J: TRBJ2-7; D: TRBD1; size: few; DNA: TGTGCCAGCAGTCGCACAGGGGAATTCAACGAGCAGTACTTC; CDR3: CASSRTGEFNEQYF
V: TRBV27; J: TRBJ2-1; D: NA; size: NA; DNA: TGTGCCAGCAGTTTAGGCCCAGCGCGGCACAATGAGCAGTTCTTC; CDR3: CASSLGPARHNEQFF
V: TRBV3-1; J: TRBJ2-5; D: NA; size: NA; DNA: TGTGCCAGCAGCCAAGATCACAACCAAGAGACCCAGTACTTC; CDR3: CASSQDHNQETQYF
V: TRBV7-2; J: TRBJ1-6; D: TRBD1; size: many; DNA: TGTGCCAGCAGCTTAGACTCAGGGGGTTCACCCCTCCACTTT; CDR3: CASSLDSGGSPLHF
V: TRBV7-9; J: TRBJ2-7; D: NA; size: few; DNA: TGTGCCAGCAGCCACAGGGAGTTCTACGAGCAGTACTTC; CDR3: CASSHREFYEQYF
V: TRBV4-2; J: TRBJ1-1; D: NA; size: NA; DNA: TGTGCCAGCAGCCAAGATGTCTATAGGGAAACTGAAGCTTTCTTT; CDR3: CASSQDVYRETEAFF
V: TRBV20-1; J: TRBJ2-7; D: TRBD1; size: few; DNA: TGCAGTGCTAGAGTCCCGACAGGGGGGAACCCCTACGAGCAGTACTTC; CDR3: CSARVPTGGNPYEQYF
V: TRBV12-3/TRBV12-4; J: TRBJ2-2; D: TRBD2; size: NA; DNA: TGTGCCAGCAGTTTACGACGGGGGGGTAGGACCGGGGAGCTGTTTTTT; CDR3: CASSLRRGGRTGELFF
V: TRBV6-2/TRBV6-3; J: TRBJ1-1; D: TRBD1; size: few; DNA: TGTGCCAGCAGAGCACAGGGGGCAATGAACACTGAAGCTTTCTTT; CDR3: CASRAQGAMNTEAFF
V: TRBV29-1; J: TRBJ2-5; D: NA; size: NA; DNA: TGCAGCGTTGCAGCGTACCAAGAGACCCAGTACTTC; CDR3: CSVAAYQETQYF
V: TRBV15; J: TRBJ2-2; D: TRBD2; size: NA; DNA: TGTGCCACCGCAGCGGGAGACACCGGGGAGCTGTTTTTT; CDR3: CATAAGDTGELFF
V: TRBV12-3/TRBV12-4; J: TRBJ2-1; D: NA; size: few; DNA: TGTGCCAGCAGTTTAGCGGGGGGGCCTTGGAATGAGCAGTTCTTC; CDR3: CASSLAGGPWNEQFF
V: TRBV28; J: TRBJ2-3; D: TRBD2; size: few; DNA: TGTGCCAGCAGTTCCGCTGGACTAGCGGTTTTGGGGGATACGCAGTATTTT; CDR3: CASSSAGLAVLGDTQYF
V: TRBV7-2; J: TRBJ2-2; D: TRBD2; size: many; DNA: TGTGCCAGCAGCCCGATAGCGGGGACTCACACCGGGGAGCTGTTTTTT; CDR3: CASSPIAGTHTGELFF